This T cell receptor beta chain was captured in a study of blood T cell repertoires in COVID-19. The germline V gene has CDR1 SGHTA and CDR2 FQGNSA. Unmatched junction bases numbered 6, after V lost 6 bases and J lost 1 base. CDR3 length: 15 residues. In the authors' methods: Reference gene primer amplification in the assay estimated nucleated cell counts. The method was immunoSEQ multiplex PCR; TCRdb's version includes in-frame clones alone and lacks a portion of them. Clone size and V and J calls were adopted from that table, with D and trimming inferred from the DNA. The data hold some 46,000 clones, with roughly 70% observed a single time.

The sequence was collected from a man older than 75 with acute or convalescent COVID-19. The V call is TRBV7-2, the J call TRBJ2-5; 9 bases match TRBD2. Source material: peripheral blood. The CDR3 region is CASSWTSVGQETQYF. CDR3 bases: TGTGCCAGCAGTTGGACTAGCGTAGGCCAAGAGACCCAGTACTTC.